The rows below give T cell receptor beta chains drawn from one sample of a study of CD8 T cells in ankylosing spondylitis. MiXCR, applied by TCRdb to the 5' RACE reads, yields one record per CDR3 protein. Of 400,000 or so distinct CDR3 sequences in the sample, 25% to 30% were seen once. The material sequenced was blood, either unsorted or a sorted T cell fraction (not recorded which). The receptor set was obtained from a male donor with ankylosing spondylitis. Both conserved end residues are part of each CDR3. D genes are given only for firm matches. The size entry is marked missing in some rows and otherwise reads once, few, many or a size class.

-	-	TRBJ1-1	TRBV20-1	CSARGGVLAEAFF	TGCAGTGCTAGAGGGGGGGTTCTAGCTGAAGCTTTCTTT
few	-	TRBJ2-7	TRBV5-1	CASSLREPRYEQYF	TGCGCCAGCAGCTTGAGAGAACCTCGGTACGAGCAGTACTTC
-	TRBD2	TRBJ2-2	TRBV25-1	CASSGGGPGELFF	TGTGCCAGCAGTGGGGGAGGGCCCGGGGAGCTGTTTTTT
few	TRBD2	TRBJ2-1	TRBV12-3/TRBV12-4	CASSFSSGRSQFF	TGTGCCAGCAGTTTCTCTAGCGGGAGGTCTCAGTTCTTC
few	-	TRBJ1-5	TRBV7-9	CASSLDSGAQPQHF	TGTGCCAGCAGCTTAGATTCCGGGGCACAGCCCCAGCATTTT
-	-	TRBJ2-1	TRBV20-1	CSARVQGPSYNEQFF	TGCAGTGCTAGAGTTCAGGGGCCCTCCTACAATGAGCAGTTCTTC
-	-	TRBJ2-1	TRBV4-2	CASSQDGERQGDEQFF	TGTGCCAGCAGCCAAGATGGGGAGCGCCAAGGGGATGAGCAGTTCTTC
few	TRBD2	TRBJ2-1	TRBV19	CASSPGGSFYNEQFF	TGTGCCAGTAGTCCGGGGGGATCTTTCTACAATGAGCAGTTCTTC
-	TRBD2	TRBJ2-7	TRBV20-1	CSARGEGYEQYF	TGCAGTGCCCGGGGGGAGGGCTACGAGCAGTACTTC
-	TRBD2	TRBJ2-3	TRBV24-1	CATSDSLAAYTDTQYF	TGTGCCACCAGTGATTCCCTAGCGGCTTATACAGATACGCAGTATTTT
few	-	TRBJ1-5	TRBV6-2/TRBV6-3	CASSIDSGANQPQHF	TGTGCCAGCAGCATTGACAGCGGGGCCAATCAGCCCCAGCATTTT
-	TRBD2	TRBJ2-1	TRBV5-1	CASSLEASGANEQFF	TGCGCCAGCAGCCTAGAGGCTAGCGGGGCCAATGAGCAGTTCTTC
few	-	TRBJ1-2	TRBV7-9	CASSFYKRENYGYTF	TGTGCCAGCAGCTTCTACAAGAGGGAGAACTATGGCTACACCTTC
-	-	TRBJ1-1	TRBV12-3/TRBV12-4	CASSWGGLNTEAFF	TGTGCCAGCAGCTGGGGGGGGTTGAACACTGAAGCTTTCTTT
few	TRBD1	TRBJ1-5	TRBV6-1	CASSGDRAQPQHF	TGTGCCAGCAGTGGGGACAGGGCACAGCCCCAGCATTTT
few	-	TRBJ2-7	TRBV2	CARGVEGEQYF	TGTGCCAGAGGGGTCGAGGGCGAGCAGTACTTC
-	-	TRBJ1-1	TRBV14	CASSQGAPGRTEAFF	TGTGCCAGCAGCCAAGGAGCCCCAGGGCGGACTGAAGCTTTCTTT
-	-	TRBJ2-7	TRBV27	CASSFAGLYEQYF	TGTGCCAGCAGTTTCGCAGGGCTCTACGAGCAGTACTTC
many	TRBD1	TRBJ2-4	TRBV10-1	CASSETGIGNIQYF	TGCGCCAGCAGCGAGACAGGGATAGGAAACATTCAGTACTTC
-	-	TRBJ2-3	TRBV10-3	CATRRGEGTDTQYF	TGTGCCACCCGGCGGGGTGAGGGCACAGATACGCAGTATTTT